Listed here is a single T cell receptor (beta chain). This entry belongs to a study of regulatory T cells in long-lasting Graves disease. TCR beta libraries were built with iRepertoire HTBI primers and Arm-PCR of CDR3 regions. TCRdb processed the multiplex PCR reads anew with MiXCR; each CDR3 protein has one entry. Among around 450,000 distinct CDR3 sequences listed, roughly 16% were seen once. Time point noted: newly diagnosed GD, antithyroid drugs for less than 3 months. The TCR library was made from RNA extracted from PBMCs. The same data also contributed to another study, on T cells in Graves' hyperthyroidism and ophthalmopathy. As reported in that work: It was considered stable Graves' hyperthyroidism when ophthalmopathy did not progress within 18 months. Among thyroid clonotypes expanded above 0.001, most also appeared in blood. Model output signaled ophthalmopathy a median roughly 6.5 months ahead of onset.

Here the sequenced sample was peripheral blood mononuclear cells (PBMCs), taken at new diagnosis, from a patient treated with antithyroid drugs. This sequence originates from a man aged 35-49 years with Graves disease.

The CDR3 reads CATSRGRDEKLFF. The DNA of the CDR3 is TGTGCCACCAGCAGAGGCAGGGATGAAAAACTGTTTTTT. The V gene is TRBV15, the J gene TRBJ1-4; perhaps TRBD1 as D (5 bases). Trimming pared 1 base from V and 6 bases from J, leaving 6 bases between. Germline V gene lookup returns CDR1 LNHNV and CDR2 YYDKDF (reference sequence). The CDR3 covers 13 residues.